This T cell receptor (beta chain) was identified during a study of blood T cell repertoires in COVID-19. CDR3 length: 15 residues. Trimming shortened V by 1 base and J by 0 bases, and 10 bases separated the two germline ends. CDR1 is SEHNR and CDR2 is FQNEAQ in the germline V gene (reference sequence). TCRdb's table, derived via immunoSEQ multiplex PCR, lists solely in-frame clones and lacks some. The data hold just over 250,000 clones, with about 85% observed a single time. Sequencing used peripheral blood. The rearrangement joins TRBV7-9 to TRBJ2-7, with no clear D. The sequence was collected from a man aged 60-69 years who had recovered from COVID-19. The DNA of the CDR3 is TGTGCCAGCAGCTTAGGAGACATCCACTCCTACGAGCAGTACTTC. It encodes CASSLGDIHSYEQYF.